This T cell receptor beta chain originates from a study of T cells in Graves' hyperthyroidism and ophthalmopathy. Concerning this clonotype itself: Antigen unknown.

Study outcomes and limitations: Expanded thyroid clonotypes (above 0.001) were mostly also found in blood. Ophthalmopathy, as predicted by the model, came a median roughly 6.5 months after the prediction.

Germline CDR1 is SGHRS and CDR2 is YFSETQ. CDR3 size: 12 residues. The ends were cut back, 5 bases at V and 3 bases at J, with 9 bases in the middle. Amplification of TCR beta CDR3 regions used RNA as the template. TCR CDR3 regions were first amplified by RT-PCR with HTBI primers. TCRdb reprocessed the multiplex PCR reads via MiXCR and lists one record per CDR3 protein. This sample has 500,000 or so distinct CDR3 sequences; more than 15% occur once, and the top ten carry around 28%. This sequence was found in a woman in her thirties with Graves' ophthalmopathy. The chain is built from TRBV5-1 and TRBJ2-7, with no clear D. Sequenced input: blood. The CDR3 DNA reads as TGCGCCAGCAGGGAGCCCGGCTACGAGCAGTACTTC. Its translation is CASREPGYEQYF.